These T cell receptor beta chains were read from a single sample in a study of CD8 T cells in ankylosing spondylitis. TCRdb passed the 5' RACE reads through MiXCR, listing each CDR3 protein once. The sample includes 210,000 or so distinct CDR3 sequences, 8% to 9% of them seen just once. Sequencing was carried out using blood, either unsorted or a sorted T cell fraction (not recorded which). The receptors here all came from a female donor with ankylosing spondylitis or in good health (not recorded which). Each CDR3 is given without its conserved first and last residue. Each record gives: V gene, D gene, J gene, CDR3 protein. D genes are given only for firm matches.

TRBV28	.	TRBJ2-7	ASGRADEQY
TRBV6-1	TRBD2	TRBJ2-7	ASSRGTSGILEQY
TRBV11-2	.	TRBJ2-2	ASSSASVNTGELF
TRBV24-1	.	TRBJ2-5	ATSDNQRTKETQY
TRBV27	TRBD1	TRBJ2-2	ASRTTGAAGELF
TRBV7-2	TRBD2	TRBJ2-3	ASSPRTSGSGDTQY
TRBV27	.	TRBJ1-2	ASSPRGAEGYT
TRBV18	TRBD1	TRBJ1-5	ASSLQDRGNQPQH
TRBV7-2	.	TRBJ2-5	ASSLRRQETQY
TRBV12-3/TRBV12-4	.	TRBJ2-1	ASSPTGSQFGEQF
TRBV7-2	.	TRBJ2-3	ASSRSWDTLSTDTQY
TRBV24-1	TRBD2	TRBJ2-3	AVSGSTDTQY
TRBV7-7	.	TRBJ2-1	ASSRGVSGPNNEQF
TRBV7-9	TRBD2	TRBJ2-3	ASSRTSLDITQY
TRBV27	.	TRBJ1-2	ASSLSRANYGYT
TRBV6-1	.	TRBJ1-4	ASSELVVSGKLF
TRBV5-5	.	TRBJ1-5	ASGRGSNQPQH
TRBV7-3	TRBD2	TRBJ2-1	ASSLYPRTSGSVNEQF
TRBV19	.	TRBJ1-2	ASSSKGLNYGYT
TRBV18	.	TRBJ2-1	ASSQGGGHVDEQF
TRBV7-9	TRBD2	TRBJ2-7	ASGGRISYEQY
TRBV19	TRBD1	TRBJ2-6	ASRVGGRVSGVNVLT
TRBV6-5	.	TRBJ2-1	ASRDINNEQF